The 8 T cell receptor beta chains in this list originate from one sample, sequenced in a study of T cells in women clearing cervical HPV infection. Measured with immunoSEQ multiplex PCR; TCRdb has only the in-frame clones, and not every one. Recorded for this sample: tens of thousands of clones. The sequenced sample was blood buffy coat. Receptors originate from a woman aged 18 to 75 with a cervical HPV16 infection that either progressed to CIN3+ or cleared (not recorded which).

To note about this clone: The CDR3 is cut off 3 residues early in the read; its end comes from the germline J gene. The genes are TRBV7-9 and TRBJ1-2; D remains ambiguous. The CDR3 spans 12 residues. Germline values: CDR1 SEHNR, CDR2 FQNEAQ (reference sequence). Incomplete CDR3 DNA: TGTGCCAGCAGCCTGGCGGGGAGCGGC. Its translation: CASSLAGSG. In full, the CDR3 is CASSLAGSGYTF.

Turning to this clone: The observed sequence ends 3 residues before the CDR3 terminus, with the missing tail filled in from the germline J gene. The V gene is TRBV19, the J gene TRBJ2-3, with 7 bases fitting TRBD2. Germline loops: CDR1 LNHDA, CDR2 SQIVND (reference sequence). The CDR3 spans 13 residues. This CDR3 is CASSIPSRETQYF. Partial CDR3 DNA: TGTGCCAGTAGTATACCCTCGCGGGAGACG.

Worth noting for this clone: The CDR3 goes on 3 residues after the read ends, and that part is filled in from the germline J gene. The genes are TRBV18 and TRBJ2-3, with D unclear. This CDR3 contains 13 residues. Looked up from germline, CDR1 is KGHSH and CDR2 is LQKENI. The germline V and J ends were trimmed by 1 base and 2 bases, with 4 bases remaining between them. The covered CDR3 bases are TGTGCCAGCTCACCACTCTCCACAGATACG. Protein sequence: CASSPLSTDT. The complete CDR3 sequence is CASSPLSTDTQYF.

CDR3: CASRLTGAKNIQYF. The covered CDR3 bases are TGTGCCAGCAGACTGACAGGGGCCAAAAACATT. The chain is built from TRBV2 and TRBJ2-4; TRBD1 aligns across 7 bases. The read terminates 3 residues before the CDR3 end, so the remaining end is supplied by the germline J gene. Germline V gene data show CDR1 as SNHLY and CDR2 as FYNNEI. J gave up 1 base and V 6 bases, and 3 bases lay outside the gene matches. The CDR3 extends over 14 amino acids.

Note on this clone: The read ends 3 residues shy of where the CDR3 ends; the end is completed using the germline J gene. The V and J genes are TRBV5-1 and TRBJ2-1; possibly TRBD2 for D (5 bases). Germline V gene data show CDR1 as SGHRS and CDR2 as YFSETQ. Trimming pared 0 bases from V and 7 bases from J, leaving 17 bases between. CDR3 length: 16 residues. This chain's CDR3 is CASSLGQLRLRNEQFF. The CDR3 bases that were read are TGCGCCAGCAGCTTGGGCCAGTTGCGACTACGGAATGAG. The full variable domain, with the rest looked up from reference TRBV5-1 and TRBJ2-1, is KAGVTQTPRYLIKTRGQQVTLSCSPISGHRSVSWYQQTPGQGLQFLFEYFSETQRNKGNFPGRFSGRQFSNSRSEMNVSTLELGDSALYLCASSLGQLRLRNEQFFGPGTRLTVL.

As for this clone: The CDR3 is cut off 3 residues early in the read; its end comes from the germline J gene. This chain joins TRBV18 and TRBJ2-7; 10 bases are shared with TRBD1. J was trimmed by 4 bases and V by 3 bases; bases with no gene match: 3. Germline V gene sequence: CDR1 KGHSH, CDR2 LQKENI. The CDR3 sequence is 14 residues long. CDR3 region: CASSPRQGAYEQYF. CDR3 DNA (partial): TGTGCCAGCTCACCCCGACAGGGGGCTTACGAG.

Details on this clone: The DNA ends 3 residues before the CDR3 does, and the rest of the CDR3 is filled in from the germline J gene. This chain links TRBV10-2 with TRBJ2-2, with TRBD1 identical over 8 bases. The junction had 4 bases not matched to a gene; V was cut back by 6 bases and J by 4 bases. Germline V gives CDR1 WSHSY, CDR2 SAAADI. The length of the CDR3 is 14 residues. CDR3 DNA (partial): TGCGCCAGCAGCGGACAGGGATTCACCGGGGAG. This codes for CASSGQGFTGE. Given in full, the CDR3 is CASSGQGFTGELFF.

The CDR3 bases that were read are TGCGCCAGCAGCTCGACTAGCGGGGCTAGCACAGATACG. Its translation: CASSSTSGASTDT. The whole CDR3 sequence reads CASSSTSGASTDTQYF. V usage is TRBV5-1 and J usage is TRBJ2-3, with TRBD2 matching 11 bases. The observed sequence ends 3 residues before the CDR3 terminus, with the missing tail filled in from the germline J gene. Germline V gene lookup returns CDR1 SGHRS and CDR2 YFSETQ. CDR3 size: 16 residues. V dropped 3 bases and J dropped 0; count of bases not matched to a gene: 3.